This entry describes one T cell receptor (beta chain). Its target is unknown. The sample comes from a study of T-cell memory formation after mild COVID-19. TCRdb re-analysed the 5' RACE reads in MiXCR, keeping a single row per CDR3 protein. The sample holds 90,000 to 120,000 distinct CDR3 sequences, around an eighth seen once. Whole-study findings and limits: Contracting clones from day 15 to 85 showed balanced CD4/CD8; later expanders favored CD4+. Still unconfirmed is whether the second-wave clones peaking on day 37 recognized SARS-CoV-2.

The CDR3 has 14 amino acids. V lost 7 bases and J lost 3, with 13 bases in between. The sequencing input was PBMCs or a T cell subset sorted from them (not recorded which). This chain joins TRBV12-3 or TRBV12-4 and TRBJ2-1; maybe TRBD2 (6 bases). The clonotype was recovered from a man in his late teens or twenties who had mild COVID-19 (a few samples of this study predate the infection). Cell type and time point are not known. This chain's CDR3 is CASTGTGIYNEQFF. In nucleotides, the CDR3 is TGTGCCAGCACCGGGACTGGGATCTACAATGAGCAGTTCTTC.